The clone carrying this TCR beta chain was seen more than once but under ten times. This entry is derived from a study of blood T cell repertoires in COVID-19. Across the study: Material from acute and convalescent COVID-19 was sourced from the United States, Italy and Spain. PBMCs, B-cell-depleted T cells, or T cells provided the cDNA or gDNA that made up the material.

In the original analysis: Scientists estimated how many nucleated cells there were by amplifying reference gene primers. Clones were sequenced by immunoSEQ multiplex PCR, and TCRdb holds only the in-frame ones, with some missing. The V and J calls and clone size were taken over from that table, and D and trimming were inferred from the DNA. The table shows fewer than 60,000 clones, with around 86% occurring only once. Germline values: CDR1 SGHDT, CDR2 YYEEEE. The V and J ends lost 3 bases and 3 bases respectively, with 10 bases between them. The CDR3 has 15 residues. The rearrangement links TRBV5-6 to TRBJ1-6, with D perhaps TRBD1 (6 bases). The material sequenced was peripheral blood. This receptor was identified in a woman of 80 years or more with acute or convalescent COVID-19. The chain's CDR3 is CASSSTGLYNSPLHF. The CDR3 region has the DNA TGTGCCAGCAGCTCGACAGGCCTCTATAATTCACCCCTCCACTTT.